A single sample is the source of the 17 T cell receptor beta chains below, sequenced in a study of blood T cells in healthy people across ages. A second PCR, run for about 7 to 11 cycles, used a sample-barcoded 5' primer plus a J-beta primer mix. A single record per CDR3 protein comes from TCRdb applying MiXCR to the 5' RACE reads. Here the sample spans approximately 810,000 distinct CDR3 sequences, 30% to 45% being singletons. The sample consisted of blood. These receptors all stem from a young man in good health.

The chain combines TRBV12-3 or TRBV12-4 with TRBJ1-2; no firm D call. There are 12 residues in the CDR3. Trimming took 1 base from V and 12 from J, leaving 12 bases between them. The chain's CDR3 is CASSLGRPADTF. CDR3 DNA: TGTGCCAGCAGTTTAGGCAGGCCGGCGGACACCTTC.

The V gene is TRBV27, the J gene TRBJ2-7; D uncertain. The V end was cut by 3 bases, the J end by 7 bases, with 13 bases between. This CDR3 has 13 amino acids. CDR1 is MNHEY and CDR2 is SMNVEV in the germline V gene (reference sequence). CDR3 residues: CASSFRAYNEQYF. The CDR3 DNA is TGTGCCAGCAGTTTTAGAGCTTACAATGAGCAGTACTTC.

This clonotype occurred a few times. In nucleotides, the CDR3 is TGTGCCAGCAGCCGCGGGGGCCTCTCCTACAATGAGCAGTACTTC. Its protein is CASSRGGLSYNEQYF. The J gene is TRBJ2-1, the V gene TRBV7-2, with a tentative D call TRBD2 (7 bases). The assigned J gene may be wrong: the sequence end matches TRBJ2-7 better. Germline V lookup: CDR1 SGHTA, CDR2 FQGNSA. This CDR3 is 15 amino acids long.

A note on this clonotype: An end of the junction differs from the germline gene, which may be a read error. The chain uses TRBV5-1 and TRBJ2-1; the D gene is possibly TRBD1 (5 bases). The CDR3 is 14 residues long. CDR1 and CDR2 from the germline V gene are SGHRS and YFSETQ. The CDR3 DNA sequence: TGCGTCAGCAGCACTAATTTGGGGCCGGGTGAGCAGTTCTTC. Protein: CVSSTNLGPGEQFF.

The CDR3 DNA is TGTGCCAGCAGCTTGGGCGTCGGGGGTAAAGGCGGTGAGCAGTACTTC. The encoded protein is CASSLGVGGKGGEQYF. The chain combines TRBV5-4 with TRBJ2-7; the D gene is possibly TRBD2 (6 bases). The germline V gene encodes CDR1 SGHNT and CDR2 YYREEE (reference sequence). V shed 0 bases and J shed 7 bases, with 20 bases lying between them. This CDR3 has 16 amino acids.

Many counts were recorded for this clonotype. This chain links TRBV6-2 or TRBV6-3 with TRBJ2-5, with D maybe TRBD2 (5 bases). CDR1 MNHEY and CDR2 SVGEGT come from the germline V gene. The length of the CDR3 is 14 residues. Trimming cost V 2 bases and J 7 bases, with 14 bases left between them. The DNA for the CDR3 is TGTGCCAGCAGTTACGGCTTCTCCGCGGGGACCCAGTACTTC. Protein: CASSYGFSAGTQYF.

The sample holds a few counts of this clonotype. J is TRBJ2-3 and V is TRBV6-2 or TRBV6-3, with a possible D match to TRBD1 (6 bases). Trimming took off 8 bases at V and 2 bases at J, with 14 bases between the two ends. CDR3 length equals 14 residues. Germline-derived CDR1 and CDR2 are MNHEY and SVGEGT. The CDR3 here is CASARTDLTDTQYF. CDR3 DNA: TGTGCCAGCGCCAGGACAGACCTCACAGATACGCAGTATTTT.

The chain uses TRBV14 and TRBJ1-2, with a weak D call TRBD1 (5 bases). V lost 4 bases and J 7 bases, leaving 19 bases between the germline ends. Germline assignment: CDR1 SGHDN and CDR2 FVKESK. CDR3 size: 15 residues. The CDR3 DNA is TGTGCCAGCAGCCCGTACACAAGGGGCCGAAGTGGCTACACCTTC. Amino acid sequence: CASSPYTRGRSGYTF.

Concerning this clonotype itself: Its ends do not fully match the called genes, so a read error is possible. Here the CDR3 DNA reads TGTGCCGGCAGCCCTCGGACAGGGCAGAACACTGAAGCTTTCTTT. Protein sequence: CAGSPRTGQNTEAFF. The rearrangement joins TRBV7-2 to TRBJ1-1; 8 positions match TRBD1. This CDR3 has 15 residues. CDR1 is SGHTA and CDR2 is FQGNSA in the germline V gene.

With respect to this clonotype: This may stem from a read error, because a much larger clone lies one nucleotide away. The J gene is TRBJ2-1, the V gene TRBV4-3; 12 positions agree with TRBD2. TRBJ2-7 matches the DNA end more closely, so the J call is doubtful. The germline V gene encodes CDR1 LGHNA and CDR2 YSLEER. CDR3 length: 16 residues. The CDR3 sequence is CASSQDTSGGYNEQYF. The DNA of the CDR3 is TGCGCCAGCAGCCAAGATACTAGCGGGGGGTACAATGAGCAGTACTTC.

Only a few counts were recorded for this clonotype. This chain connects TRBV6-2 or TRBV6-3 to TRBJ2-3, with 11 positions matching TRBD2. J lost 2 bases, V lost 0 bases, and 7 bases had no gene match. There are 18 residues in the CDR3. Per the germline V gene, CDR1 is MNHEY and CDR2 is SVGEGT. The CDR3 reads CASSYSLAGGRFTDTQYF. The CDR3 DNA reads as TGTGCCAGCAGTTACTCCCTAGCGGGGGGACGTTTCACAGATACGCAGTATTTT.

The chain employs TRBV7-6 and TRBJ2-5; tentatively, D is TRBD1 or TRBD2 (6 bases each). This CDR3 contains 15 residues. Germline-derived CDR1 and CDR2 are SGHVS and FNYEAQ. Trimming removed 5 bases at V and 11 bases at J, with 24 bases between. The CDR3 sequence: CASSRNGGTYNEQYF. CDR3 nucleotides: TGTGCCAGCAGCCGGAACGGGGGCACCTACAATGAGCAGTACTTC.

This clonotype occurred a few times. CDR3 loop: CSVKISQELNTEAFF. In DNA form, the CDR3 reads TGCAGCGTCAAAATATCTCAGGAGTTGAACACTGAAGCTTTCTTT. This sequence joins TRBV29-1 and TRBJ1-1; no reliable D call. Per the germline V gene, CDR1 is SQVTM and CDR2 is ANQGSEA. This CDR3 is built from 15 residues. Deletions cut 6 bases from V and 0 bases from J, with 17 bases between.

V and J are TRBV20-1 and TRBJ2-1, with 8 bases aligning to TRBD2. This CDR3 comprises 11 residues. CDR1 is DFQATT, CDR2 SNEGSKA, per germline (reference sequence). V shed 4 bases, J shed 13 bases, and the junction held 6 bases outside the gene matches. The CDR3 region has the DNA TGCAGTGCTATCGGGGGGGCAGGACAGTTCTTC. Translating gives CSAIGGAGQFF.

Points on this clonotype: The junction differs from germline at one of its ends, possibly a read error. CDR3 region: CASRVSGGTQETQLF. CDR3 in DNA: TGCGCCAGCAGGGTTAGCGGGGGCACCCAAGAGACCCAGCTCTTC. The chain joins TRBV5-1 to TRBJ2-5, with 9 bases identical to TRBD2. Germline assignment: CDR1 SGHRS and CDR2 YFSETQ. This CDR3 is 15 amino acids long.

This clonotype occurred a few times. The DNA of the CDR3 is TGCGCCAGCCGGACTAGCGGGGGGGGCACAGATACGCAGTATTTT. It yields the protein CASRTSGGGTDTQYF. V and J are TRBV5-1 and TRBJ2-3; 15 nucleotides line up with TRBD2. With V trimmed by 7 bases and J by 1 base, 1 base remained unmatched. This CDR3 spans 15 amino acids. Looked up from germline, CDR1 is SGHRS and CDR2 is YFSETQ.

The CDR3 DNA sequence: TGCAGCGTTGAAGATCCGGGTAACACTGAAGCTTTCTTT. As protein: CSVEDPGNTEAFF. J is TRBJ1-1 and V is TRBV29-1; D gene uncertain. Trimming took 0 bases from V and 2 from J, leaving 7 bases between them. This CDR3 contains 13 residues. Germline V gives CDR1 SQVTM, CDR2 ANQGSEA. The variable domain in full, completed from reference TRBV29-1 and TRBJ1-1, reads SAVISQKPSRDICQRGTSLTIQCQVDSQVTMMFWYRQQPGQSLTLIATANQGSEATYESGFVIDKFPISRPNLTFSTLTVSNMSPEDSSIYLCSVEDPGNTEAFFGQGTRLTVV.